This T cell receptor beta chain was retrieved from a study of T cells in Graves' hyperthyroidism and ophthalmopathy. Study findings and constraints: Most expanded thyroid clonotypes above 0.001 recurred in blood.

Stability of Graves' hyperthyroidism was defined as absent ophthalmopathy progression within 18 months. Aged 18 to 65, the patients had hyperthyroidism that was newly diagnosed and had lasted under 2 months. Uncontrolled infection, other autoimmune disease, pregnancy or lactation barred patients from enrollment. Authors of the study amplified TCR beta CDR3 regions from RNA transcripts. Primed by the HTBI set, a first-round RT-PCR was run on the TCR CDR3. TCRdb reprocessed the multiplex PCR reads with MiXCR, giving one entry per CDR3 protein. The sample contains some 560,000 distinct CDR3 sequences, about 15% of which appear only once. The CDR3 sequence is 16 residues long. V gave up 2 bases and J gave up 6 bases, with 19 bases separating them. The germline gives CDR1 KGHSH, CDR2 LQKENI. As to this clonotype: Antigen specificity is unknown. A clone one base away is much larger, so this may be a read error.

This TCR derives from a woman aged 25 to 39 with Graves' hyperthyroidism. Input material: blood. The rearrangement links TRBV18 to TRBJ1-1; D is unresolved. The CDR3, as DNA: TGTGCCAGCTCACCAGTAGAAAACAAGGAGAAATCTGAAGCTTTCTTT. It yields the protein CASSPVENKEKSEAFF.